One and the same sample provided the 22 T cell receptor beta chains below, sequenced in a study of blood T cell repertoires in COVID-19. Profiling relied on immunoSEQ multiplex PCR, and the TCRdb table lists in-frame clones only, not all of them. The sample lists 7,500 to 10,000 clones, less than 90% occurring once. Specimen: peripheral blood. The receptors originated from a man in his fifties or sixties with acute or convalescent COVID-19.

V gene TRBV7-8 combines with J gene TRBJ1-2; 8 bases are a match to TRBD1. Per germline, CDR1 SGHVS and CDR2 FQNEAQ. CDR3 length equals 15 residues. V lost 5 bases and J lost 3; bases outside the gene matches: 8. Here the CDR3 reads CASSIGQGRDYGYTF. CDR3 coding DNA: TGTGCCAGCAGCATCGGACAGGGCCGCGACTATGGCTACACCTTC. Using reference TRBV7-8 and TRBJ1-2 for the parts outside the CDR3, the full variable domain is GAGVSQSPRYKVAKRGQDVALRCDPISGHVSLFWYQQALGQGPEFLTYFQNEAQLDKSGLPSDRFFAERPEGSVSTLKIQRTQQEDSAVYLCASSIGQGRDYGYTFGSGTRLTVV.

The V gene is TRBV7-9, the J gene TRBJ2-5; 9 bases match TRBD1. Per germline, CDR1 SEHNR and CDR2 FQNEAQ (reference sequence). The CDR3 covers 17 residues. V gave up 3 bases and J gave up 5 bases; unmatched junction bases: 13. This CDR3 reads CASSFSQTGGGGETQYF. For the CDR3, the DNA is TGTGCCAGCAGCTTTAGCCAGACAGGGGGAGGGGGCGAGACCCAGTACTTC.

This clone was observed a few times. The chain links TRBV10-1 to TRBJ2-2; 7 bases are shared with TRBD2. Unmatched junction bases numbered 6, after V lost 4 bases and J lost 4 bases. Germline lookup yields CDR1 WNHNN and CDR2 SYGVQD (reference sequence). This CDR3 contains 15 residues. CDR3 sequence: CASSGRRESTGELFF. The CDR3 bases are TGCGCCAGCAGTGGTAGGCGGGAGAGCACCGGGGAGCTGTTTTTT.

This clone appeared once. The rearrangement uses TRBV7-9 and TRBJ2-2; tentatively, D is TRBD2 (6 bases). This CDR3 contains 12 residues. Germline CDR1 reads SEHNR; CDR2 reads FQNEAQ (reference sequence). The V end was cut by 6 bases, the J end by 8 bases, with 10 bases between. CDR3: CASSSLAGELFF. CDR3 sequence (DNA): TGTGCCAGCAGTTCTCTAGCGGGGGAGCTGTTTTTT.

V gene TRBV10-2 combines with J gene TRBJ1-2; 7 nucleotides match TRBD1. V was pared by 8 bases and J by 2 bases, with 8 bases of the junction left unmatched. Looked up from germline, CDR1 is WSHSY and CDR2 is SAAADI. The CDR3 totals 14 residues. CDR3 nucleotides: TGCGCCAGCCGGGAACCACAGGGGAACTATGGCTACACCTTC. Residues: CASREPQGNYGYTF.

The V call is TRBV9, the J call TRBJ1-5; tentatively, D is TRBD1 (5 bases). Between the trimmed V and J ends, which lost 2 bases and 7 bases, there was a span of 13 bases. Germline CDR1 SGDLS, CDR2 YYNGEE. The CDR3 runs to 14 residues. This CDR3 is CASSVGGAGQPQHF. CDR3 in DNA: TGTGCCAGCAGCGTCGGGGGAGCTGGGCAGCCCCAGCATTTT.

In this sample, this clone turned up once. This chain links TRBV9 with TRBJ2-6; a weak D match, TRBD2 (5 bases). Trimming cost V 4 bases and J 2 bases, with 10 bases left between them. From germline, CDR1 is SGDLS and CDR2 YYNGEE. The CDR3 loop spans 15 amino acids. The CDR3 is CASSQHGAGANVLTF. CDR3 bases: TGTGCCAGCAGCCAACACGGGGCTGGGGCCAACGTCCTGACTTTC.

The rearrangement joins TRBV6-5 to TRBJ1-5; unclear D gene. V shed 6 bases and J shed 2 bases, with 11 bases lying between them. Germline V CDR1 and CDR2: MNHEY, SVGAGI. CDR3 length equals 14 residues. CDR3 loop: CASSPGWGNQPQHF. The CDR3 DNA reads TGTGCCAGCAGCCCAGGCTGGGGCAATCAGCCCCAGCATTTT.

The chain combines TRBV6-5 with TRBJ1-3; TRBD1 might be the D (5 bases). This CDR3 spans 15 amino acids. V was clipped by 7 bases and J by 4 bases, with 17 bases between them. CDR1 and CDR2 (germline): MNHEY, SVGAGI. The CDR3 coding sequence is TGTGCCAGCACTAACGTCGGGTCAGGGGGAAACACCATATATTTT. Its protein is CASTNVGSGGNTIYF.

The CDR3 reads CASSIDTGMVQPQHF. The CDR3 coding sequence is TGTGCCAGTAGTATCGACACAGGGATGGTTCAGCCCCAGCATTTT. The chain uses TRBV19 and TRBJ1-5; TRBD1 is a possible D gene (6 bases). Germline values: CDR1 LNHDA, CDR2 SQIVND (reference sequence). The CDR3 consists of 15 residues. The V end was cut by 3 bases, the J end by 6 bases, with 15 bases between. Filled out from reference TRBV19 and TRBJ1-5, the complete variable domain reads DGGITQSPKYLFRKEGQNVTLSCEQNLNHDAMYWYRQDPGQGLRLIYYSQIVNDFQKGDIAEGYSVSREKKESFPLTVTSAQKNPTAFYLCASSIDTGMVQPQHFGDGTRLSIL.

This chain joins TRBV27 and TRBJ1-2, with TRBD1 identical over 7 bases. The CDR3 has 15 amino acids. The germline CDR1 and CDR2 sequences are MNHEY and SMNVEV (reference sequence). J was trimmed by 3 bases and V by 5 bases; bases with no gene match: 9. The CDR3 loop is CASSPGTEIHYGYTF. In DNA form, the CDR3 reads TGTGCCAGCAGTCCCGGGACAGAGATACACTATGGCTACACCTTC.

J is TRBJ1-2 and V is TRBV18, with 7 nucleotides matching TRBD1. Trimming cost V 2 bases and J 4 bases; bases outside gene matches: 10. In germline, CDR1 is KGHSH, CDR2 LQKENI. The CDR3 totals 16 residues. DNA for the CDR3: TGTGCCAGCTCACCAGGGCAGAACAGGGGCATCTATGGCTACACCTTC. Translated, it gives CASSPGQNRGIYGYTF.

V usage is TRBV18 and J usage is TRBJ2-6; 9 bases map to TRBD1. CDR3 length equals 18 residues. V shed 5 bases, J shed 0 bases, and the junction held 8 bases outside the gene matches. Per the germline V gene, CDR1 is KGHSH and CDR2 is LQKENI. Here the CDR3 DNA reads TGTGCCAGCTCAACGACGGGACAGGGAAACTCTGGGGCCAACGTCCTGACTTTC. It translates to CASSTTGQGNSGANVLTF.

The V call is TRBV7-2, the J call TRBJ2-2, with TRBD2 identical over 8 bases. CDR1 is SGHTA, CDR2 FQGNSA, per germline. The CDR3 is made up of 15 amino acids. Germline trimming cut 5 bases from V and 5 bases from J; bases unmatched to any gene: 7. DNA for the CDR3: TGTGCCAGCAGCCGCAGCGGGAGTCTGACCGGGGAGCTGTTTTTT. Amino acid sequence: CASSRSGSLTGELFF. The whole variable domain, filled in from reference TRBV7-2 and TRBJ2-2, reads GAGVSQSPSNKVTEKGKDVELRCDPISGHTALYWYRQSLGQGLEFLIYFQGNSAPDKSGLPSDRFSAERTGGSVSTLTIQRTQQEDSAVYLCASSRSGSLTGELFFGEGSRLTVL.

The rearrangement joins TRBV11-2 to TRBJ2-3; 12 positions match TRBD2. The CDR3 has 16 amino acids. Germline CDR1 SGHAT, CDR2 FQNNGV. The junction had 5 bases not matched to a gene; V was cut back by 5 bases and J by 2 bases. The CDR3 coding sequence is TGTGCCAGCAGCGGACTAGCGGGAATATTCACAGATACGCAGTATTTT. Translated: CASSGLAGIFTDTQYF.

The CDR3 sequence: CASSQTGNQPQHF. The CDR3 DNA is TGTGCCAGCAGCCAGACGGGGAATCAGCCCCAGCATTTT. This chain links TRBV21-1 with TRBJ1-5. TRBV21-1 is a pseudogene locus. This CDR3 has 13 amino acids.

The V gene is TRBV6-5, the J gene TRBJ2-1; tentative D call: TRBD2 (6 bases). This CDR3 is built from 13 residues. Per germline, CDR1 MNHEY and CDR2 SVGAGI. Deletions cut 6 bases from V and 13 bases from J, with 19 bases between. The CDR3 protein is CASRGSGPGPQFF. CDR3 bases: TGTGCCAGCAGGGGAAGCGGGCCTGGTCCCCAGTTCTTC.

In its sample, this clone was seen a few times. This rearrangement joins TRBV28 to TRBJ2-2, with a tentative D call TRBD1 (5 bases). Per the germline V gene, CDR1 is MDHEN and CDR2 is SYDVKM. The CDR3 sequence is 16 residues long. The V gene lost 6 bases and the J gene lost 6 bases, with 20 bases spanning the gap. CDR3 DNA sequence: TGTGCCAGCAGAACAAGACAGACGGTAGTTTCCGGGGAGCTGTTTTTT. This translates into CASRTRQTVVSGELFF.

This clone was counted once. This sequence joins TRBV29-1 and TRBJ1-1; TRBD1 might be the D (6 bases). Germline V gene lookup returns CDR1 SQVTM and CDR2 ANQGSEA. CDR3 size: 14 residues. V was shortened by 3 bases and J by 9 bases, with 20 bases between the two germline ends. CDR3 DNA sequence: TGCAGCGTTGATCTAGGACAGCCCTTATCAAAAGCTTTCTTT. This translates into CSVDLGQPLSKAFF.

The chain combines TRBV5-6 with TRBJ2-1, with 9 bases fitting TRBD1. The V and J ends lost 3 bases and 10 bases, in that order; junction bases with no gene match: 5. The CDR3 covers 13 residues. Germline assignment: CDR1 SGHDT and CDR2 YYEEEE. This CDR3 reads CASSWGQGDEQFF. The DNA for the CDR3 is TGTGCCAGCAGCTGGGGACAGGGAGACGAGCAGTTCTTC.

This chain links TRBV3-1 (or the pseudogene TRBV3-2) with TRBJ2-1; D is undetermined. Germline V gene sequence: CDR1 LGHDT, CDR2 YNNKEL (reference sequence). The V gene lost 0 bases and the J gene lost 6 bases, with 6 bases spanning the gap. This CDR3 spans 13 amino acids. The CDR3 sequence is CASSQDLINEQFF. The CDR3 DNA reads TGTGCCAGCAGCCAAGATCTTATCAATGAGCAGTTCTTC.

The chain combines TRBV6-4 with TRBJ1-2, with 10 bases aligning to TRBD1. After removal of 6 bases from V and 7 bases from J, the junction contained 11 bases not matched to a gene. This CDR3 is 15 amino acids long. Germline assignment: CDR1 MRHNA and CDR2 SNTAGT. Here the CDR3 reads CASSPRTGGKGGYTF. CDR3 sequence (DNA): TGTGCCAGCAGCCCCCGGACAGGGGGAAAGGGTGGCTACACCTTC.